A selection of T cell receptor beta chains follows, all from one sample in a study of T cells in Graves' hyperthyroidism and ophthalmopathy. MiXCR was run by TCRdb on the multiplex PCR reads, yielding one entry per CDR3 protein. The sample lists about 290,000 distinct CDR3 sequences, 15% occurring once. The sample taken for sequencing was blood. These receptor sequences come from a woman in her fifties or sixties with Graves' hyperthyroidism that later progressed to Graves' ophthalmopathy. Both conserved end residues are part of each CDR3. The D gene is left open where the match is weak. Size values are once, few and many counts, or a class for expanded clones, and some rows have none.

J,length,V,size,D,CDR3,DNA
TRBJ2-3,19,TRBV13,NA,NA,CASNKGRSPPVGRANTQYF,TGTGCCAGCAATAAGGGGCGGTCCCCCCCCGTTGGAAGAGCAAATACGCAGTATTTT
TRBJ2-3,14,TRBV20-1,many,NA,CSARRRDRTDTQYF,TGCAGTGCTCGCAGAAGGGACCGCACAGATACGCAGTATTTT
TRBJ1-5,17,TRBV6-1,many,NA,CASSLTNRGSDNQPQHF,TGTGCCAGCAGTCTTACAAATAGGGGGTCGGACAATCAGCCCCAGCATTTT
TRBJ2-3,16,TRBV4-1,NA,NA,CASSQGPREGTDTQYF,TGCGCCAGCAGCCAGGGACCTCGCGAGGGCACAGATACGCAGTATTTT
TRBJ1-5,16,TRBV18,NA,TRBD1,CASSPPPGTGNQPQHF,TGTGCCAGCTCACCACCACCAGGGACAGGGAATCAGCCCCAGCATTTT
TRBJ2-1,19,TRBV25-1,few,TRBD2,CASSPSGLAGKGSYNEQFF,TGTGCCAGCAGTCCCTCTGGACTAGCGGGGAAGGGGTCCTACAATGAGCAGTTCTTC
TRBJ2-3,15,TRBV6-1,many,TRBD2,CASSLVSGRLDTQYF,TGTGCCAGCAGTTTAGTTAGCGGGAGGCTAGATACGCAGTATTTT
TRBJ1-2,14,TRBV5-4,NA,NA,CASSHQDGNYGYTF,TGTGCCAGCAGCCACCAGGACGGGAACTATGGCTACACCTTC
TRBJ2-1,14,TRBV20-1,many,NA,CSLINPRTNNEQFF,TGCAGCCTTATCAACCCTAGAACCAACAATGAGCAGTTCTTC
TRBJ2-7,14,TRBV5-1,NA,NA,CASSPGRKDYEQYF,TGCGCCAGCAGCCCGGGAAGAAAGGACTACGAGCAGTACTTC
TRBJ2-7,12,TRBV29-1,many,NA,CSVMGRVYEQYF,TGCAGCGTTATGGGCAGGGTCTACGAGCAGTACTTC
TRBJ2-2,14,TRBV30,many,TRBD1,CAWSNNRGAGELFF,TGTGCCTGGAGTAACAACAGGGGCGCCGGGGAGCTGTTTTTT
TRBJ2-3,13,TRBV20-1,NA,NA,CSAPPLTADTQYF,TGCAGTGCTCCGCCCCTGACTGCGGATACGCAGTATTTT
TRBJ2-2,14,TRBV30,few,NA,CAWGGWEGTGELFF,TGTGCCTGGGGGGGGTGGGAAGGCACCGGGGAGCTGTTTTTT
TRBJ1-1,13,TRBV30,many,NA,CAWSTGLLTEAFF,TGTGCCTGGAGTACAGGGCTGCTCACTGAAGCTTTCTTT
TRBJ2-2,11,TRBV15,NA,NA,CATSRDGELFF,TGTGCCACCAGCAGAGACGGGGAGCTGTTTTTT
TRBJ1-1,21,TRBV7-9,few,TRBD1,CASSLEYDRGGGILLNTEAFF,TGTGCCAGCAGCTTAGAGTACGACAGGGGAGGCGGGATCCTGCTAAACACTGAAGCTTTCTTT
TRBJ2-7,15,TRBV5-1,NA,TRBD2,CASSLTWTRGYEQYF,TGCGCCAGCAGCTTAACCTGGACTAGGGGCTACGAGCAGTACTTC
TRBJ2-7,14,TRBV29-1,many,TRBD2,CSVGGGSFLYEQYF,TGCAGCGTTGGCGGGGGATCCTTCCTTTACGAGCAGTACTTC
TRBJ2-7,12,TRBV30,NA,NA,CAWSQSSYEQYF,TGTGCCTGGTCCCAGAGCTCCTACGAGCAGTACTTC
TRBJ1-5,12,TRBV30,many,NA,CAWSRGNQPQHF,TGTGCCTGGTCAAGGGGGAATCAGCCCCAGCATTTT
TRBJ2-1,16,TRBV5-4,NA,TRBD2,CASSVGLADSYNEQFF,TGTGCCAGCAGCGTCGGACTAGCGGACTCCTACAATGAGCAGTTCTTC
TRBJ1-5,20,TRBV28,many,NA,CASSLWGNRQYLKGNQPQHF,TGTGCCAGCAGTTTATGGGGGAACCGGCAGTACCTCAAAGGGAATCAGCCCCAGCATTTT
TRBJ1-4,15,TRBV28,many,NA,CATNHGMQGGEKLFF,TGTGCCACCAATCATGGAATGCAGGGTGGGGAAAAACTGTTTTTT
TRBJ1-5,15,TRBV28,once,TRBD1,CASRPGGTVNQPQHF,TGTGCCAGCCGCCCCGGGGGGACAGTCAATCAGCCCCAGCATTTT
TRBJ1-4,15,TRBV27,NA,TRBD1,CASSYLQGAGEKLFF,TGTGCCAGCAGTTATCTACAGGGGGCGGGTGAAAAACTGTTTTTT
TRBJ1-2,11,TRBV2,many,NA,CASREIYGYTF,TGTGCCAGCAGAGAAATATATGGCTACACCTTC
TRBJ2-1,15,TRBV5-1,many,TRBD1,CASSTDGQGQSEQFF,TGCGCCAGCAGCACGGATGGACAGGGTCAGAGTGAGCAGTTCTTC
TRBJ1-5,14,TRBV12-3/TRBV12-4,many,NA,CASSLRQGVQPQHF,TGTGCCAGCAGTTTACGGCAGGGTGTACAGCCCCAGCATTTT
TRBJ1-6,15,TRBV5-5,few,NA,CASSGGIPDNSPLHF,TGTGCCAGCAGCGGTGGGATCCCGGATAATTCACCCCTCCACTTT
TRBJ2-1,14,TRBV7-9,many,NA,CASSYRQAYNEQFF,TGTGCCAGCAGCTATCGACAGGCCTACAATGAGCAGTTCTTC
TRBJ2-3,14,TRBV29-1,many,NA,CSVQYRISTDTQYF,TGCAGCGTTCAGTACAGGATTAGCACAGATACGCAGTATTTT
TRBJ2-7,13,TRBV9,NA,NA,CASSVSGSYEQYF,TGTGCCAGCAGCGTCAGCGGTTCCTACGAGCAGTACTTC
TRBJ1-5,16,TRBV7-9,many,TRBD1,CASSWGGGTDNQPQHF,TGTGCCAGCAGCTGGGGGGGGGGGACAGACAATCAGCCCCAGCATTTT
TRBJ1-6,13,TRBV7-2,NA,NA,CAISLRRRSPLHF,TGTGCCATCAGCCTCCGCCGGCGGTCACCCCTCCACTTT
TRBJ2-3,14,TRBV20-1,NA,NA,CSARLALGTDTQYF,TGCAGTGCTAGATTGGCGTTGGGCACAGATACGCAGTATTTT
TRBJ2-5,12,TRBV29-1,many,NA,CSVEWGQETQYF,TGCAGCGTTGAATGGGGCCAAGAGACCCAGTACTTC
TRBJ2-7,16,TRBV13,NA,NA,CASSTRLDNPNYEQYF,TGTGCCAGCAGCACCCGCCTGGACAACCCGAACTACGAGCAGTACTTC
TRBJ2-2,15,TRBV11-2,many,TRBD2,CASSPGLARNGELFF,TGTGCCAGCAGCCCTGGACTAGCTAGGAACGGGGAGCTGTTTTTT
TRBJ2-5,15,TRBV5-4,NA,NA,CASSFKGLNQETQYF,TGTGCCAGCAGCTTTAAAGGACTAAACCAAGAGACCCAGTACTTC
TRBJ2-2,16,TRBV30,many,TRBD1,CAARSHRGRGTGELFF,TGTGCTGCTCGAAGCCACAGGGGGCGAGGCACCGGGGAGCTGTTTTTT
TRBJ2-5,15,TRBV28,many,TRBD1,CATSDRTNRGETQYF,TGTGCCACCTCGGACAGGACGAATCGAGGGGAGACCCAGTACTTC
TRBJ2-4,18,TRBV7-8,NA,TRBD2,CASSNRLAGISAKNIRYF,TGTGCCAGCAGCAATAGACTAGCGGGGATTTCAGCCAAGAACATTCGGTACTTC
TRBJ1-2,12,TRBV11-3,many,TRBD1,CARGQGNYGYTF,TGTGCCAGGGGACAGGGAAACTATGGCTACACCTTC
TRBJ2-1,16,TRBV4-2,NA,NA,CASSPPLAPPDNEQFF,TGTGCCAGCAGCCCCCCTCTAGCACCACCTGACAATGAGCAGTTCTTC
TRBJ2-7,15,TRBV11-2,many,NA,CASSLVETATYEQYF,TGTGCCAGCAGCTTAGTTGAGACGGCTACCTACGAGCAGTACTTC
TRBJ2-4,17,TRBV7-8,few,NA,CASSQNYGGVGKNIQYF,TGTGCCAGCAGCCAGAACTACGGGGGCGTAGGGAAAAACATTCAGTACTTC
TRBJ2-3,17,TRBV7-3,many,TRBD2,CASSSPSAGDPADTQYF,TGTGCCAGCAGCTCTCCCTCAGCGGGAGACCCGGCAGATACGCAGTATTTT
TRBJ2-7,13,TRBV20-1,many,NA,CSARGANHYEQYF,TGCAGTGCTAGGGGAGCTAACCACTACGAGCAGTACTTC
TRBJ2-5,17,TRBV5-1,NA,TRBD2,CASSLATSGSISETQYF,TGCGCCAGCAGCTTGGCCACTAGCGGGAGTATATCAGAGACCCAGTACTTC
TRBJ2-3,17,TRBV5-1,many,TRBD2,CASSLVLAGGRTDTQYF,TGCGCCAGCAGCTTGGTTCTAGCGGGAGGTCGCACAGATACGCAGTATTTT
TRBJ2-1,15,TRBV20-1,NA,TRBD2,CSATGTSGSSYEQFF,TGCAGTGCAACCGGGACTAGCGGGAGCTCCTATGAGCAGTTCTTC